The 16 T cell receptor beta chains given below trace back to one sample, sequenced in a study of shared clonotypes between healthy human individuals. Repertoires were generated with immunoSEQ multiplex PCR, while TCRdb's copy carries only in-frame clones and drops some. This table has about 2 million clones, 90% to 95% appearing once. Material: naive CD4+ T cells sorted from blood. Noted subset: CD45RA+ positively selected. Receptor source: a man aged 18 to 29 in good health.

There are a few counts of this clone. This rearrangement joins TRBV7-9 to TRBJ1-4, with no clear D. CDR3 length: 16 residues. Deletions cut 0 bases from V and 8 bases from J, with 16 bases between. CDR1 and CDR2 (germline): SEHNR, FQNEAQ (reference sequence). The CDR3 bases are TGTGCCAGCAGCTTAGCGCGCAGTAACCGGGAAGAAAAACTGTTTTTT. This encodes CASSLARSNREEKLFF.

Here the CDR3 DNA reads TGTGCCAGTAGTTCCGGACTGATAAGGGGTTCACCCCTCCACTTT. It specifies CASSSGLIRGSPLHF. The chain recombines TRBV19 with TRBJ1-6, with D possibly TRBD1 on 5 matching bases. This CDR3 has 15 amino acids. CDR1 and CDR2 from the germline V gene are LNHDA and SQIVND (reference sequence). V lost 5 bases, J lost 9 bases, and 17 bases lay in between.

V is TRBV28 and J is TRBJ2-7; D gene ambiguous. Per the germline V gene, CDR1 is MDHEN and CDR2 is SYDVKM. The CDR3 runs 15 residues. The V end was cut by 7 bases, the J end by 0 bases, with 16 bases between. The CDR3 region has the DNA TGTGCCAGCACCCCGGCGAGTAGAAGCTCCTACGAGCAGTACTTC. Protein: CASTPASRSSYEQYF.

The chain carries TRBV4-2 and TRBJ2-7; 10 positions match TRBD1. The CDR3 runs to 15 residues. Germline assignment: CDR1 LGHNA and CDR2 YNFKEQ. J gave up 3 bases and V 0 bases, and 2 bases lay outside the gene matches. The CDR3 DNA follows: TGTGCCAGCAGCCAAGAGGGACAGGGGATCTACGAGCAGTACTTC. It encodes CASSQEGQGIYEQYF.

The rearrangement links TRBV6-1 to TRBJ1-2; D is possibly TRBD1 (6 bases). Germline CDR1 is MNHNS and CDR2 is SASEGT. This CDR3 comprises 14 residues. Trimming stripped 7 bases from V and 12 bases from J, with 24 bases between. Here the CDR3 reads CASTPDTTLGANTF. The CDR3 nucleotides are TGTGCCAGCACCCCGGACACCACTTTGGGGGCTAACACCTTC.

The V gene is TRBV28, the J gene TRBJ1-1; no clear D gene. CDR3 size: 11 residues. V gave up 7 bases and J gave up 13 bases, with 16 bases separating them. Looked up from germline, CDR1 is MDHEN and CDR2 is SYDVKM. CDR3 DNA sequence: TGTGCCAGCACCCACCCCCCGAAGGGTTTCTTT. Translated: CASTHPPKGFF.

CDR3 in amino acids: CASSLDSEGYNSPLHF. The CDR3 DNA is TGTGCCAGCAGCTTAGACTCCGAGGGCTATAATTCACCCCTCCACTTT. The rearrangement joins TRBV11-1 to TRBJ1-6; D unclear. Trimming pared 1 base from V and 3 bases from J, leaving 10 bases between. The CDR3 extends over 16 amino acids. Germline values: CDR1 SGHAT, CDR2 FQDESV (reference sequence).

The chain is built from TRBV5-4 and TRBJ2-5, with D possibly being TRBD1 (6 bases). The germline V gene encodes CDR1 SGHNT and CDR2 YYREEE (reference sequence). Trimming took 7 bases from V and 4 from J, leaving 17 bases between them. The length of the CDR3 is 14 residues. CDR3 sequence: CASGQGLTGETQYF. The CDR3, as DNA: TGTGCCAGCGGGCAGGGGCTAACGGGAGAGACCCAGTACTTC.

Comment on this clone: The identical CDR3 is also encoded by other nucleotide sequences in the sample. The chain links TRBV6-4 to TRBJ2-2, with TRBD2 identical over 10 bases. Germline lookup yields CDR1 MRHNA and CDR2 SNTAGT. CDR3 length: 17 amino acids. V lost 6 bases, J lost 5 bases, and 12 bases stayed unmatched. The CDR3 DNA reads TGTGCCAGCAGCAGAACTCCCGGACTAGCGGTTACCGGGGAGCTGTTTTTT. This codes for CASSRTPGLAVTGELFF.

V gene TRBV5-1 combines with J gene TRBJ2-7; D may be TRBD1 (7 bases). V shed 2 bases and J shed 3 bases, with 15 bases lying between them. Germline V gene data show CDR1 as SGHRS and CDR2 as YFSETQ. CDR3 length: 15 residues. The CDR3 spells CASSLDREVRYEQYF. CDR3 in DNA: TGCGCCAGCAGCTTAGACAGGGAGGTACGCTACGAGCAGTACTTC.

This chain uses TRBV6-1 with TRBJ2-1; D may match TRBD1 or TRBD2 (5 bases each). Trimming pared 1 base from V and 9 bases from J, leaving 16 bases between. The V gene's germline CDR1 is MNHNS and CDR2 SASEGT. CDR3 size: 15 residues. The CDR3 DNA sequence: TGTGCCAGCAGTGAAGGATGGGGTTCAGGGAGTGAGCAGTTCTTC. Its translation is CASSEGWGSGSEQFF.

The chain is built from TRBV5-1 and TRBJ2-2; D uncertain. Germline V lookup: CDR1 SGHRS, CDR2 YFSETQ. This CDR3 spans 13 amino acids. V was trimmed by 5 bases and J by 0 bases, leaving 5 bases between them. CDR3: CASRPANTGELFF. As DNA, the CDR3 is TGCGCCAGCAGGCCGGCGAACACCGGGGAGCTGTTTTTT.

The rearrangement joins TRBV15 to TRBJ2-5; 10 bases fit TRBD2. This CDR3 comprises 15 residues. Germline V lookup: CDR1 LNHNV, CDR2 YYDKDF (reference sequence). V was pared by 1 base and J by 3 bases, with 2 bases of the junction left unmatched. The CDR3 coding sequence is TGTGCCACCAGCAGAGGCGGACTAGCGGAAGAGACCCAGTACTTC. Residues: CATSRGGLAEETQYF.

The chain uses TRBV7-9 and TRBJ1-4, with TRBD1 matching 10 bases. The length of the CDR3 is 14 residues. V shed 4 bases and J 7 bases; nucleotides not matched to a gene: 3. CDR1 is SEHNR, CDR2 FQNEAQ, per germline (reference sequence). CDR3 protein: CASSYGQGVEKLFF. CDR3 bases: TGTGCCAGCAGCTACGGACAGGGGGTTGAAAAACTGTTTTTT.

The chain links TRBV10-1 to TRBJ2-7; TRBD1 agrees at 7 bases. The CDR3 sequence is 15 residues long. CDR1 is WNHNN, CDR2 SYGVQD, per germline (reference sequence). Trimming at V came to 3 bases and at J to 1 base, leaving 6 bases not matched to a gene. Here the CDR3 reads CASSEAMGQSYEQYF. CDR3 DNA sequence: TGCGCCAGCAGTGAAGCGATGGGACAGTCCTACGAGCAGTACTTC.

The V and J genes are TRBV10-1 and TRBJ1-4; no reliable D call. V lost 3 bases to trimming and J lost 8 bases, with 10 bases between them. Germline V gives CDR1 WNHNN, CDR2 SYGVQD (reference sequence). The CDR3 sequence is 13 residues long. CDR3 bases: TGCGCCAGCAGTGATGGGCCTGGGGAAAAACTGTTTTTT. This sequence encodes CASSDGPGEKLFF.